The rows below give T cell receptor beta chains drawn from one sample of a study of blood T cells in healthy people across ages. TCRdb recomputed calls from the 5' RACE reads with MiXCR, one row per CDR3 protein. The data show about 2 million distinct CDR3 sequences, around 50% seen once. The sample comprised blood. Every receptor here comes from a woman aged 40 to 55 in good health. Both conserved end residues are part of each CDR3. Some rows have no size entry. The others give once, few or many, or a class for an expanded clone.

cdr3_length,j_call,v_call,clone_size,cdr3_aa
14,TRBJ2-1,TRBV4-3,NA,CASTAGVSYNEQFF
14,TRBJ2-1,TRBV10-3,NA,CAISAGQGNNEQFF
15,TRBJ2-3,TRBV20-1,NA,CSARDPSQRTDTQYF
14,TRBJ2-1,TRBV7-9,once,CASSDDWTSGGQFF
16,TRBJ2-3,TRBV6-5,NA,CASSYLAGARPDTQYF
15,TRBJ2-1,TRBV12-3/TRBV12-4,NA,CASSSRVSGNNEQFF
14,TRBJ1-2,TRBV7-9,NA,CASSQTGLDYGYTF
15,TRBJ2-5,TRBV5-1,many,CASSLERSTQETQYF
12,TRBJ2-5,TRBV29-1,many,CSVESDQETQYF
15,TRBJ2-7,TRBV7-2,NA,CASSQMGTGPYGQYF
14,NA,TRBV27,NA,CASRGGGALKTQYF
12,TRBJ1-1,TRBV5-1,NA,CASSLGDCEAFF
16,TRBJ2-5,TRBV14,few,CASSQGKTSGGETQYF
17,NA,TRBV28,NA,CASSLWTSGGWRETQYF
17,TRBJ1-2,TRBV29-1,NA,CSVDGGGGDRTNCGYTF
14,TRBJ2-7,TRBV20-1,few,CSARYGTASYEQYF
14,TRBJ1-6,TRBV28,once,CASSSTGGLLTLHF